Reported below is one T cell receptor beta chain. In this sample, this clone turned up a few times. There is no known antigen for this receptor. No much larger clonotype is one base removed from it; base qualities were not supplied. The data are from a study of blood T cell repertoires in COVID-19 (dated by TCRdb to 2020 to 2022). Notes on the research overall: Samples from collaborators originated in the United States, Italy and Spain and spanned both the acute and convalescent phases of COVID-19. Where HLA class I and class II types were available, the types were taken from metadata supplied by the sample provider, not from assay-based typing. Nearly every sample came with metadata listing a de-identified subject ID, COVID-19 status, age in years and sex. Deeply sampled blood TCRbeta repertoires from subjects exposed to, actively infected with, or recovered from COVID-19 were included in the dataset. A freely available public database, intended as a resource for researchers studying the immune response to SARS-CoV-2, is where the repertoires were released. The samples were drawn from the first 160 participants of the ongoing ImmuneRACE study and from 950 to 1,500 subjects provided by 6 global collaborators. The prospective study material was composed of cDNA or gDNA derived from T cells, B-cell-depleted T cells, or PBMCs.

Collaborating institutions collected whole blood in K2EDTA tubes following their own protocols. For TCRbeta analysis, collaborators shipped samples as frozen whole blood, isolated PBMCs, or DNA extracted from either of those sample types. From the cysteine through the phenylalanine, the CDR3 covers 14 amino acids. Only the CDR3 DNA stays, 42 bases, in frame from base 1. The germline ends are 9 bases apart after V is trimmed by 6 bases and J by 0 bases. In the germline V gene (reference sequence), CDR1 corresponds to SEHNR and CDR2 to FQNEAQ. TCRbeta CDR3 regions were amplified from genomic DNA using the immunoSEQ Assay, a bias-controlled multiplex PCR. The published analysis was carried out like this. The number of nucleated cells in each sample was estimated from the amplification of reference gene primers within the assay. To quantify the absolute abundance of each unique TCRbeta CDR3 rearrangement, sequence reads were collapsed and filtered. For each sample, productive Simpson clonality was calculated by taking the square root of Simpson's diversity index across productive rearrangements. What TCRdb holds here is the immuneACCESS table cut down to in-frame rearrangements. Part of the clones is not present; checked against another copy, under half of the missing clones reflect an unresolved V gene, and the others are unexplained. That table is the source of V, J and clone size, and D and trimming were worked out from the DNA. This sample holds roughly 68,000 clones; approximately 84% were observed only once. Of the sample, more than 8% falls within the top ten clones.

General study outcomes and caveats: How much clinical and demographic metadata was included differed by source and by participant, and the metadata was provided uncurated.

The chain is made from TRBV7-9 and TRBJ1-5; the D gene identity is not certain. The sample taken for sequencing was peripheral blood. This receptor was taken from a man between 50 and 59 years old with active COVID-19. The nucleotides are TGTGCCAGCAGTTCGACAAATAGCAATCAGCCCCAGCATTTT. It encodes CASSSTNSNQPQHF.